This TCR beta chain was recovered during a study of CD8 T cells in Susac syndrome. Random hexamers were used to reverse transcribe an amount of roughly 0.5 to 1 ug RNA. TCRdb reprocessed the immunoSEQ multiplex PCR reads via MiXCR and lists one record per CDR3 protein. The sample gives approximately 71,000 distinct CDR3 sequences, just over 95% of which show up once; 0.11% is in the top ten. CDR1 DFQATT and CDR2 SNEGSKA come from the germline V gene (reference sequence). The ends lost 1 base at V and 6 bases at J; junction bases unmatched: 4. This CDR3 comprises 14 residues. The source of this sequence is a human donor with multiple sclerosis. The source material was CD4+ T cells from PBMCs. This sequence joins TRBV20-1 and TRBJ2-5; 11 nucleotides line up with TRBD2. CDR3 nucleotide sequence: TGCAGTGCTAGAGCTAGCGGGGGGATGAAGACCCAGTACTTC. It translates to CSARASGGMKTQYF.